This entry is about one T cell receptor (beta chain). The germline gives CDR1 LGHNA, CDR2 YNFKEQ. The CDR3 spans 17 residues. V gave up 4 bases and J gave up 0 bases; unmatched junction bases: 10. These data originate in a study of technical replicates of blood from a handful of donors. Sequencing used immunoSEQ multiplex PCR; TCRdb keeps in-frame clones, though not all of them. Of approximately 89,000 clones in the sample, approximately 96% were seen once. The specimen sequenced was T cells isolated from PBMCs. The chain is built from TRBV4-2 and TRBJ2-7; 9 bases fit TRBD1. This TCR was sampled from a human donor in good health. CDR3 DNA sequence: TGTGCCAGCAGCCCAACTTCCGGGACAGGGAGCTCCTACGAGCAGTACTTC. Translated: CASSPTSGTGSSYEQYF.